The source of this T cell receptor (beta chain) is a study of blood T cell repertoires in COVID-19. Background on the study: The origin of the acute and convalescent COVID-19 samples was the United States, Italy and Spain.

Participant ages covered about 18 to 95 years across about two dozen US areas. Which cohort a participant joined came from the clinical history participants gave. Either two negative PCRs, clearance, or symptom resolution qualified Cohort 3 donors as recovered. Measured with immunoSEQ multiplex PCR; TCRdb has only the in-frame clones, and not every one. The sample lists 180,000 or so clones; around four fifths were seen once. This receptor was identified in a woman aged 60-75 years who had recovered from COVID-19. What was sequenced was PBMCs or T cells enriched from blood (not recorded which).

CDR3 loop: CASTTGLAGTNTGELFF. CDR3 coding DNA: TGTGCCAGCACCACGGGACTAGCGGGAACGAACACCGGGGAGCTGTTTTTT. The V call is TRBV5-4, the J call TRBJ2-2; TRBD2 matches at 13 bases. CDR3 length: 17 amino acids. V shed 6 bases, J shed 0 bases, and the junction held 5 bases outside the gene matches. Germline loops: CDR1 SGHNT, CDR2 YYREEE (reference sequence).